This T cell receptor beta chain is drawn from a study of cytomegalovirus exposure and HLA in healthy donors. Researchers ran the PCR with 60 Vbeta and 13 Jbeta primers. Clones were read by immunoSEQ multiplex PCR, and TCRdb kept only the in-frame ones, dropping some. The table has 40,000 to 55,000 clones, around 80% seen once; the top ten hold more than 7%. Germline CDR1 SGHTA, CDR2 FQGTGA. The V gene end was trimmed by 6 bases and the J gene end by 4 bases; junction bases not matched to a gene: 2. This CDR3 contains 15 residues. The sequence was obtained from a man aged 25 to 40 in good health and CMV-seropositive. The chain recombines TRBV7-3 with TRBJ2-3; 15 nucleotides agree with TRBD2. Sequenced material: PBMCs. The chain's CDR3 is CASRRTSGGADTQYF. CDR3 sequence (DNA): TGTGCCAGCAGACGGACTAGCGGGGGGGCAGATACGCAGTATTTT.